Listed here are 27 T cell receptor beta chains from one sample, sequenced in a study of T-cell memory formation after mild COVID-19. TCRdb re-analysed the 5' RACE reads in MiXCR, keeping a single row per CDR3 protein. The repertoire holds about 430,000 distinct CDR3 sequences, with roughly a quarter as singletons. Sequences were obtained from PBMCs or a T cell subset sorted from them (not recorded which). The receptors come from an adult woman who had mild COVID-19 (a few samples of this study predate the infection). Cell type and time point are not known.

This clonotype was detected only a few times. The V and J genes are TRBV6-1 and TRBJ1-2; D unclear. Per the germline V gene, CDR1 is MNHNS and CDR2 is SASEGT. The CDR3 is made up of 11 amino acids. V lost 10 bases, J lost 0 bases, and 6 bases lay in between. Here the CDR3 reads CAIVTNYGYTF. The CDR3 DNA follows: TGTGCCATCGTTACTAACTATGGCTACACCTTC.

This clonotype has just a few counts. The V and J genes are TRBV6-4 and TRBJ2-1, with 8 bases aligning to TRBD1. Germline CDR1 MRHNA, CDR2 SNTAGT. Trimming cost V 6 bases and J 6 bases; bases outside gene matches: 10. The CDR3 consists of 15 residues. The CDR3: CASSLVRDRLNEQFF. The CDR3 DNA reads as TGTGCCAGCAGCCTCGTCCGGGACAGGCTCAATGAGCAGTTCTTC.

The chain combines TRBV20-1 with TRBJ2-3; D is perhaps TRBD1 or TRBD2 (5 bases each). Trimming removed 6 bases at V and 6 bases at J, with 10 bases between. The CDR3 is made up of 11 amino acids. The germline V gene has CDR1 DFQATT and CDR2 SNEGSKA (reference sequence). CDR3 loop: CSAEGMDTQYF. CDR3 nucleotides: TGCAGTGCCGAGGGGATGGATACGCAGTATTTT.

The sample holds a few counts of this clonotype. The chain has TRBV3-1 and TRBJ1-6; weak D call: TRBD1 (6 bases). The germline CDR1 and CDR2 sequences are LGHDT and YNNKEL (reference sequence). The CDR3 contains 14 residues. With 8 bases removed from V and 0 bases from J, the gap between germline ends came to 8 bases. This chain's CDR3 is CASQDSSYNSPLHF. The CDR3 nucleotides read TGTGCCAGCCAGGACAGCTCCTATAATTCACCCCTCCACTTT.

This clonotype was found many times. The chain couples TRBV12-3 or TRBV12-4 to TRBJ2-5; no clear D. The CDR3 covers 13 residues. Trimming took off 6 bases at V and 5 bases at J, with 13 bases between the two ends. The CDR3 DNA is TGTGCCAGCAGCTCGACTGGTTCGGAGACCCAGTACTTC. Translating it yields CASSSTGSETQYF.

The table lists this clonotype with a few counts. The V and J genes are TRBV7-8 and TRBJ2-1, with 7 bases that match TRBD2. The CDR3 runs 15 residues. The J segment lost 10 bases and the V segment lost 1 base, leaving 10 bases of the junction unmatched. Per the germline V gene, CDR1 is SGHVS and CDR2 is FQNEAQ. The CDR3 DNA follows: TGTGCCAGCAGCTTAGGGCGACTAGCCGGAGGGGAGCAGTTCTTC. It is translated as CASSLGRLAGGEQFF.

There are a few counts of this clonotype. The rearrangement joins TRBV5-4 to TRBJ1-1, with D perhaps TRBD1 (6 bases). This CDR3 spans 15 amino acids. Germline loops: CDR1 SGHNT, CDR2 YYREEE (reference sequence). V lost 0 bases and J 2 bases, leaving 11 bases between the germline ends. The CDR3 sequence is CASSLEGGINTEAFF. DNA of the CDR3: TGTGCCAGCAGCTTGGAGGGGGGTATAAACACTGAAGCTTTCTTT.

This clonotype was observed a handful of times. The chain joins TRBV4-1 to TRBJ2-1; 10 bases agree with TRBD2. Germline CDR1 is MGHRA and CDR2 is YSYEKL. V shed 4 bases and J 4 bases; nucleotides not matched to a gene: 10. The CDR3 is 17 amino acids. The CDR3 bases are TGCGCCAGCAGCCTTTATTTGACTAGCGGGTTTTACAATGAGCAGTTCTTC. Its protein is CASSLYLTSGFYNEQFF.

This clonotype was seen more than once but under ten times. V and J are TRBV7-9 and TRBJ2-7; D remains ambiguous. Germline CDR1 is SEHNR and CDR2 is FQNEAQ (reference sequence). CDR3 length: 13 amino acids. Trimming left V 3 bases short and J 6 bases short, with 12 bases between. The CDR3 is CASSFSYPREQYF. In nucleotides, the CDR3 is TGTGCCAGCAGCTTTAGTTATCCGCGCGAGCAGTACTTC.

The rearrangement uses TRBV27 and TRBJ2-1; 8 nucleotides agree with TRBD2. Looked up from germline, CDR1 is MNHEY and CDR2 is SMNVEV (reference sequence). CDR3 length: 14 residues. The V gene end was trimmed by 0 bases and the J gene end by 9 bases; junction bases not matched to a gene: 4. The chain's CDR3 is CASSLSRTSPEQFF. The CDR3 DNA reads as TGTGCCAGCAGTTTATCCCGGACTAGCCCTGAGCAGTTCTTC.

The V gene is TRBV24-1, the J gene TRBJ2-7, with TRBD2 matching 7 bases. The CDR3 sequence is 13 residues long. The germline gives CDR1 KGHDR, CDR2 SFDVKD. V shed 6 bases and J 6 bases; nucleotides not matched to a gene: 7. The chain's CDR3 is CATSKGGSGEQYF. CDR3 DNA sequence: TGTGCCACCAGTAAGGGAGGGTCCGGCGAGCAGTACTTC.

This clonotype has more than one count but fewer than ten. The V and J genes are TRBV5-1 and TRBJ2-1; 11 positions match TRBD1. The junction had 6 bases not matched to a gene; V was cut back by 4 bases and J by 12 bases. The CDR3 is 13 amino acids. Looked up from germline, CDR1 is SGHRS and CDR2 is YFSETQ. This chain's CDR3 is CASSPGQGASQFF. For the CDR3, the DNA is TGCGCCAGCAGCCCCGGACAGGGGGCTTCGCAGTTCTTC.

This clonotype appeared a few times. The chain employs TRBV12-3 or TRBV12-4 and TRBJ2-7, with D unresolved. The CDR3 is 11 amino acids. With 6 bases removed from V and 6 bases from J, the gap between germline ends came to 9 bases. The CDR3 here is CASRADTEQYF. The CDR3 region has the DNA TGTGCCAGCAGGGCCGATACCGAGCAGTACTTC.

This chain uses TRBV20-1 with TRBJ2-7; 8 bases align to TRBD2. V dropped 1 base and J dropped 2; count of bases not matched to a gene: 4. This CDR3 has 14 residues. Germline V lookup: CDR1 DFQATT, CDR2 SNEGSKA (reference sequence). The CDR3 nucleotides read TGCAGTGCTAGAGTAGCGGGACTCACCTACGAGCAGTACTTC. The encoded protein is CSARVAGLTYEQYF.

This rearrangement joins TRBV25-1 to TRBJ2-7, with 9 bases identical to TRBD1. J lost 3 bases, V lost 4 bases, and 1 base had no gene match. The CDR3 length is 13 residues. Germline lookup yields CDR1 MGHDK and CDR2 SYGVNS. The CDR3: CASSGTGDYEQYF. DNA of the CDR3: TGTGCCAGCAGTGGGACAGGGGACTACGAGCAGTACTTC.

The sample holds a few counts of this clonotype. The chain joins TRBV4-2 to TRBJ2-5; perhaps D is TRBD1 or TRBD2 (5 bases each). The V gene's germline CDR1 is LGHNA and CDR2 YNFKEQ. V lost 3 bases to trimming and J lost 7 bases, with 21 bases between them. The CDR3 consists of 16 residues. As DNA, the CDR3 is TGTGCCAGCAGCCAGACACACCGGGGACGAGAACGGACCCAGTACTTC. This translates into CASSQTHRGRERTQYF.

The CDR3 coding sequence is TGTGCAAGTCGCCCCCGTACAGGGCCTGACTACCTCTACGAGCAGTACTTC. Residues: CASRPRTGPDYLYEQYF. The V call is TRBV12-2, the J call TRBJ2-7; the table's D call TRBD1 went unverified against the DNA. TRBV12-2 is described as a pseudogene. The CDR3 is 17 residues long.

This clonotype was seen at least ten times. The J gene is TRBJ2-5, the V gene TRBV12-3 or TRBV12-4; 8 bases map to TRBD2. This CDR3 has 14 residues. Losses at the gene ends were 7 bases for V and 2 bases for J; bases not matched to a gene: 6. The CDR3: CASNKRGLQETQYF. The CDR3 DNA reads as TGTGCCAGCAATAAGCGGGGGCTACAAGAGACCCAGTACTTC.

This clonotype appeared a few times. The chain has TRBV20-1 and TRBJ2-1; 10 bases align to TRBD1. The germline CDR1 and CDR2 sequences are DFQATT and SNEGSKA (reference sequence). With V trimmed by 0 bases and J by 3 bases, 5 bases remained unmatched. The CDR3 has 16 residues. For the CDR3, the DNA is TGCAGTGCTAGAGAATGGGGGACAGGGGACTACAATGAGCAGTTCTTC. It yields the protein CSAREWGTGDYNEQFF.

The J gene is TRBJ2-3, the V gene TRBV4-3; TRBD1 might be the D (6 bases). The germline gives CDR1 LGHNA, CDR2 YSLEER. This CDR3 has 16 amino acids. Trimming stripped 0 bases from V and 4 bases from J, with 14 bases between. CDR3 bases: TGCGCCAGCAGCCAAGATCTAACAGGGCGGGCAGATACGCAGTATTTT. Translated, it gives CASSQDLTGRADTQYF.

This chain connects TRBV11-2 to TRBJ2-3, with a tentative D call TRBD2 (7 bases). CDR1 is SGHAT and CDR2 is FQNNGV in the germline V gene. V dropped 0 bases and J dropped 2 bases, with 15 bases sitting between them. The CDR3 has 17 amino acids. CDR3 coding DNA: TGTGCCAGCAGCTTAGATCAGGCGGGGGCAAACACAGATACGCAGTATTTT. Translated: CASSLDQAGANTDTQYF.

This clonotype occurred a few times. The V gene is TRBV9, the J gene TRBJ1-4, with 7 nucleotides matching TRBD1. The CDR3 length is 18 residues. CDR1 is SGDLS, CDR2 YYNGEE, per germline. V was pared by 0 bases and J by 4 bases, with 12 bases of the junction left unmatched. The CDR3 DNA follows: TGTGCCAGCAGCGTAGGAGGAGGGGGCGCGCCCAGTAATGAAAAACTGTTTTTT. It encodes CASSVGGGGAPSNEKLFF.

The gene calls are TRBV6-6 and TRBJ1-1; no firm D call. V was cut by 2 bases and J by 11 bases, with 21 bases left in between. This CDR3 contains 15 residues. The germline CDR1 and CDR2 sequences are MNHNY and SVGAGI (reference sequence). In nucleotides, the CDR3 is TGTGCCAGCAGTTACAGCGGCAACCCTCCTATTGAGGCTTTCTTT. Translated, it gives CASSYSGNPPIEAFF.

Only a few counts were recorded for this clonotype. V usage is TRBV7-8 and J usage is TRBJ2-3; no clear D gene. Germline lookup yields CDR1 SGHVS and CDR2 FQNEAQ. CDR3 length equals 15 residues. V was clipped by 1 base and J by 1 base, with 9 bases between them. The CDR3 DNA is TGTGCCAGCAGCTTAGAGGTCAGAGGCACAGATACGCAGTATTTT. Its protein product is CASSLEVRGTDTQYF.

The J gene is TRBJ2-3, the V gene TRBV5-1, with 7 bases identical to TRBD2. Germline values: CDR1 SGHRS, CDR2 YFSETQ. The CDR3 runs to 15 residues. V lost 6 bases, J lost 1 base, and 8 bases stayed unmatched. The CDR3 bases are TGCGCCAGCATATCCGGAGCGGGACGCACAGATACGCAGTATTTT. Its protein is CASISGAGRTDTQYF.

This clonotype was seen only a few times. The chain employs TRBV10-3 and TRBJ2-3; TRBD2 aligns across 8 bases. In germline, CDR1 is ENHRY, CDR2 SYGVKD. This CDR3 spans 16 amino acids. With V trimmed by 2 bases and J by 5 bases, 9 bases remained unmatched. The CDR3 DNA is TGTGCCATCAGTGAGCCTCGCGGGGGGCCCTTAGATACGCAGTATTTT. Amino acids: CAISEPRGGPLDTQYF.

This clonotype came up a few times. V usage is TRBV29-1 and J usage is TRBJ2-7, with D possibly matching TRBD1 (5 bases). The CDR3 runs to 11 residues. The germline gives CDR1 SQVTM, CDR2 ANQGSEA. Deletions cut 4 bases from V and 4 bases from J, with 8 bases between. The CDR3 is CSVVRTYEQYF. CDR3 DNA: TGCAGCGTTGTCAGGACATACGAGCAGTACTTC.